The 31 T cell receptor beta chains in this list originate from one sample, sequenced in a study of cytomegalovirus exposure and HLA in healthy donors. Use of 60 Vbeta and 13 Jbeta primers characterized the PCR. Sequencing was performed with immunoSEQ multiplex PCR; in TCRdb, only in-frame clones are kept and a portion is missing. Among fewer than 85,000 clones listed, approximately 79% were seen once. The source material was PBMCs. Every receptor here comes from a woman between 40 and 55 years old in good health and CMV-seropositive.

The chain carries TRBV6-6 and TRBJ1-1; tentatively, D is TRBD1 (5 bases). The germline V gene encodes CDR1 MNHNY and CDR2 SVGAGI (reference sequence). This CDR3 region has 12 residues. The V and J ends lost 5 bases and 6 bases respectively, with 10 bases between them. The CDR3 DNA reads as TGTGCCAGCAGTCCCACAGGTTCTGAAGCTTTCTTT. It yields the protein CASSPTGSEAFF.

The chain is built from TRBV10-2 and TRBJ1-1; TRBD1 is a possible D gene (6 bases). V lost 3 bases, J lost 0 bases, and 8 bases lay in between. The CDR3 is 14 amino acids. CDR1 is WSHSY, CDR2 SAAADI, per germline. The CDR3 DNA reads as TGCGCCAGCAGTGATAGGGGGATGAACACTGAAGCTTTCTTT. Residues: CASSDRGMNTEAFF.

This clone turned up a few times. In DNA form, the CDR3 reads TGCGCCAGCAGCGGAGACGTTGACACCGGGGAGCTGTTTTTT. As protein: CASSGDVDTGELFF. The J gene is TRBJ2-2, the V gene TRBV5-1; D call uncertain. CDR1 and CDR2 from the germline V gene are SGHRS and YFSETQ. Trimming removed 4 bases from V and 3 bases from J, with 10 bases in between. The CDR3 length is 14 residues.

V and J are TRBV6-4 and TRBJ1-6; TRBD1 might be the D (5 bases). The V and J ends lost 9 bases and 8 bases respectively, with 17 bases between them. From germline, CDR1 is MRHNA and CDR2 SNTAGT. CDR3 size: 14 residues. CDR3 DNA: TGTGCCAGGTTAGCAAAGGGGTGGGATTCACCCCTCCACTTT. Its translation: CARLAKGWDSPLHF.

This clone was seen only a few times. V gene TRBV5-1 combines with J gene TRBJ2-5; 7 nucleotides match TRBD2. Germline CDR1 reads SGHRS; CDR2 reads YFSETQ. The V gene end was trimmed by 2 bases and the J gene end by 2 bases; junction bases not matched to a gene: 6. The CDR3 sequence is 15 residues long. The DNA of the CDR3 is TGCGCCAGCAGCTTAAAGCGGGGCGTGCAAGAGACCCAGTACTTC. Protein sequence: CASSLKRGVQETQYF.

A few counts support this clone. V usage is TRBV6-4 and J usage is TRBJ2-2; tentative D call: TRBD2 (5 bases). The CDR3 is made up of 13 amino acids. Germline V gene data show CDR1 as MRHNA and CDR2 as SNTAGT. The germline V and J ends were trimmed by 1 base and 5 bases, with 5 bases remaining between them. The CDR3, as DNA: TGTGCCAGCAGTGACTGGAGGACCGGGGAGCTGTTTTTT. Protein sequence: CASSDWRTGELFF.

The chain recombines TRBV19 with TRBJ1-3; TRBD1 might be the D (6 bases). The CDR3 totals 15 residues. CDR1 is LNHDA, CDR2 SQIVND, per germline (reference sequence). V lost 7 bases to trimming and J lost 0 bases, with 13 bases between them. The chain's CDR3 is CASNRALSSGNTIYF. CDR3 DNA sequence: TGTGCCAGTAACAGGGCCCTTTCCTCTGGAAACACCATATATTTT.

V gene TRBV9 combines with J gene TRBJ1-1; the D gene is possibly TRBD1 (6 bases). The germline V gene has CDR1 SGDLS and CDR2 YYNGEE. This CDR3 is 17 amino acids long. The V and J ends lost 4 bases and 3 bases respectively, with 22 bases between them. The DNA of the CDR3 is TGTGCCAGCAGCCCCCGGGCGGGCAGGACAGCGGACACTGAAGCTTTCTTT. It yields the protein CASSPRAGRTADTEAFF.

This clone was counted between two and nine times. This chain links TRBV18 with TRBJ1-1; 8 bases map to TRBD1. The junction had 7 bases not matched to a gene; V was cut back by 2 bases and J by 5 bases. CDR3 length: 15 amino acids. Looked up from germline, CDR1 is KGHSH and CDR2 is LQKENI. As DNA, the CDR3 is TGTGCCAGCTCACCAATGGGTGACAGGGGTACTGAAGCTTTCTTT. This translates into CASSPMGDRGTEAFF. The full variable domain, rest sourced from reference TRBV18 and TRBJ1-1, is NAGVMQNPRHLVRRRGQEARLRCSPMKGHSHVYWYRQLPEEGLKFMVYLQKENIIDESGMPKERFSAEFPKEGPSILRIQQVVRGDSAAYFCASSPMGDRGTEAFFGQGTRLTVV.

This clone occurred a few times. The rearrangement links TRBV11-3 to TRBJ1-1, with D maybe TRBD1 (5 bases). The CDR3 sequence is 13 residues long. The germline V and J ends were trimmed by 5 bases and 10 bases, with 17 bases remaining between them. Germline V gene sequence: CDR1 SGHNT, CDR2 YENEEA. The CDR3 coding sequence is TGTGCCAGCAGCCCCAGGGCCCCAGGTGGAGCTTTCTTT. It codes for CASSPRAPGGAFF.

The table lists this clone with a few counts. The chain has TRBV19 and TRBJ1-4; 7 nucleotides match TRBD1. The V and J ends lost 8 bases and 5 bases, in that order; junction bases with no gene match: 5. CDR3 size: 13 residues. The germline V gene has CDR1 LNHDA and CDR2 SQIVND (reference sequence). In DNA, the CDR3 is TGTGCCAGTGGCGGGACAGCAAATGAAAAACTGTTTTTT. This encodes CASGGTANEKLFF.

This rearrangement joins TRBV4-2 to TRBJ1-2; no firm D call. Trimming left V 0 bases short and J 4 bases short, with 12 bases between. CDR3 size: 15 residues. Germline CDR1 is LGHNA and CDR2 is YNFKEQ. CDR3 sequence reads: CASSQDLRAGYGYTF. CDR3 bases: TGTGCCAGCAGCCAAGATCTGCGGGCAGGCTATGGCTACACCTTC.

The count of this clone is one. This chain links TRBV5-1 with TRBJ2-3, with 8 bases aligning to TRBD2. CDR1 and CDR2 from the germline V gene are SGHRS and YFSETQ. V gave up 4 bases and J gave up 1 base; unmatched junction bases: 2. This CDR3 comprises 14 residues. CDR3 sequence (DNA): TGCGCCAGCAGCACGACTAGCGGCACAGATACGCAGTATTTT. Its protein is CASSTTSGTDTQYF.

This rearrangement joins TRBV4-1 to TRBJ2-2, with a tentative D call TRBD1 (6 bases). In germline, CDR1 is MGHRA, CDR2 YSYEKL. The CDR3 loop spans 16 amino acids. Trimming stripped 5 bases from V and 1 base from J, with 14 bases between. The CDR3 DNA is TGCGCCAGCAGCACCCGACAGGCCTTGAACACCGGGGAGCTGTTTTTT. Its translation: CASSTRQALNTGELFF.

This clone is a singleton in its sample. The chain couples TRBV7-2 to TRBJ2-7; perhaps TRBD2 as D (5 bases). The CDR3 loop spans 14 amino acids. V was pared by 2 bases and J by 4 bases, with 12 bases between. Germline CDR1 SGHTA, CDR2 FQGNSA. The CDR3 loop reads CASSLRLALYEQYF. The CDR3 DNA reads as TGTGCCAGCAGCTTAAGGCTAGCACTTTACGAGCAGTACTTC.

V is TRBV6-1 and J is TRBJ1-1; 8 bases match TRBD1. J was trimmed by 4 bases and V by 6 bases; bases with no gene match: 7. The CDR3 runs to 14 residues. The germline V gene has CDR1 MNHNS and CDR2 SASEGT. CDR3 in DNA: TGTGCCAGCAGGTCGGGACAGGCGGGCACTGAAGCTTTCTTT. The encoded protein is CASRSGQAGTEAFF.

On this clone itself: This sequence is one base from a far larger clone and is likely a read error. This sample also contains other DNA sequences that code for the same CDR3. The chain links TRBV19 to TRBJ1-5, with 10 bases aligning to TRBD1. This CDR3 is built from 15 residues. After removal of 6 bases from V and 9 bases from J, the junction contained 11 bases not matched to a gene. Germline assignment: CDR1 LNHDA and CDR2 SQIVND (reference sequence). This chain's CDR3 is CASSIPGTGVLPQHF. The CDR3 region has the DNA TGTGCCAGTAGCATCCCCGGGACAGGGGTTTTGCCCCAGCATTTT.

In its sample, this clone was seen a few times. J is TRBJ1-5 and V is TRBV2; possibly TRBD1 for D (5 bases). With 3 bases removed from V and 8 bases from J, the gap between germline ends came to 17 bases. In germline, CDR1 is SNHLY, CDR2 FYNNEI. There are 15 residues in the CDR3. This chain's CDR3 is CASSEGGVPGKPQHF. The CDR3 nucleotides are TGTGCCAGCAGTGAGGGAGGGGTCCCGGGTAAGCCCCAGCATTTT.

The genes are TRBV5-1 and TRBJ1-2, with a weak D call TRBD1 (6 bases). Per the germline V gene, CDR1 is SGHRS and CDR2 is YFSETQ. V gave up 3 bases and J gave up 4 bases, with 13 bases separating them. CDR3 size: 14 residues. CDR3: CASSSTTDSYGYTF. In nucleotides, the CDR3 is TGCGCCAGCAGCTCCACTACGGACAGCTATGGCTACACCTTC.

The V call is TRBV2, the J call TRBJ2-1; a weak D match, TRBD1 (5 bases). Germline V gene data show CDR1 as SNHLY and CDR2 as FYNNEI. The CDR3 totals 15 residues. Trimming cost V 5 bases and J 3 bases, with 14 bases left between them. CDR3 loop: CASSLDGDSYNEQFF. CDR3 coding DNA: TGTGCCAGCAGTCTAGACGGAGACAGCTACAATGAGCAGTTCTTC.

The V call is TRBV5-1, the J call TRBJ1-6; a weak D match, TRBD1 (6 bases). CDR3 length: 14 amino acids. V lost 0 bases to trimming and J lost 9 bases, with 10 bases between them. Looked up from germline, CDR1 is SGHRS and CDR2 is YFSETQ. The DNA for the CDR3 is TGCGCCAGCAGCTTGGCAGGGGCAATTTCACCCCTCCACTTT. It is translated as CASSLAGAISPLHF.

The J gene is TRBJ2-5, the V gene TRBV2, with 8 nucleotides matching TRBD1. The CDR3 extends over 16 amino acids. The trim removed 1 base at V and 5 bases at J, leaving 9 bases unmatched. Germline V CDR1 and CDR2: SNHLY, FYNNEI. CDR3 region: CASSEVGRGRAETQYF. DNA for the CDR3: TGTGCCAGCAGTGAAGTGGGCAGGGGGCGGGCGGAGACCCAGTACTTC.

For this clone: A read error is possible here, since a much larger clone lies one base away. The chain combines TRBV6-1 with TRBJ2-3; D not resolved. Deletions cut 5 bases from V and 0 bases from J, with 6 bases between. CDR1 and CDR2 from the germline V gene are MNHNS and SASEGT. This CDR3 has 13 amino acids. In DNA form, the CDR3 reads TGTGCCAGCAGTTTGACTAGCACAGATACGCAGTATTTT. Translation gives CASSLTSTDTQYF.

This clone was seen once. The CDR3 is CASSLALETRYFLYEQYF. The CDR3, as DNA: TGTGCCAGCAGCTTAGCCTTGGAGACTAGGTATTTCCTGTACGAGCAGTACTTC. V usage is TRBV7-9 and J usage is TRBJ2-7, with D perhaps TRBD2 (6 bases). Trimming removed 0 bases at V and 4 bases at J, with 22 bases between. From germline, CDR1 is SEHNR and CDR2 FQNEAQ (reference sequence). This CDR3 has 18 residues.

On this clone: Relative to the germline gene, one junction end is altered; a read error may explain this. The V call is TRBV5-8, the J call TRBJ2-1, with a possible D match to TRBD1 (6 bases). This CDR3 contains 15 residues. Germline loops: CDR1 SGHTS, CDR2 YDEGEE. The CDR3 reads CASRLGASSYNEQFF. The CDR3 DNA sequence: TGTGCCAGCAGGTTGGGGGCGAGCTCCTACAATGAGCAGTTCTTC.

V is TRBV6-1 and J is TRBJ2-5, with 12 bases aligning to TRBD1. CDR3 length: 17 amino acids. Germline values: CDR1 MNHNS, CDR2 SASEGT. J was trimmed by 4 bases and V by 4 bases; bases with no gene match: 10. CDR3 bases: TGTGCCAGCAGTGCCACCCCGGGACAGGGGGCTGGAGAGACCCAGTACTTC. It yields the protein CASSATPGQGAGETQYF.

This chain joins TRBV19 and TRBJ1-1, with D uncertain. The V and J ends lost 6 bases and 1 base respectively, with 9 bases between them. CDR3 length equals 13 residues. Germline CDR1 is LNHDA and CDR2 is SQIVND (reference sequence). The CDR3 loop is CASSRSRNTEAFF. The CDR3 nucleotides read TGTGCCAGTAGCCGAAGCCGGAACACTGAAGCTTTCTTT.

There are a few counts of this clone. This chain uses TRBV6-4 with TRBJ1-2, with D possibly matching TRBD1 (5 bases). CDR3 length: 15 residues. The germline gives CDR1 MRHNA, CDR2 SNTAGT. V dropped 5 bases and J dropped 5 bases, with 18 bases sitting between them. The CDR3 spells CASSPREGTAYGYTF. CDR3 coding DNA: TGTGCCAGCAGTCCCAGGGAGGGCACTGCGTATGGCTACACCTTC.

This clone was observed at least ten times. The sample contains more than one DNA sequence encoding this CDR3. The chain combines TRBV5-6 with TRBJ2-3, with 10 bases aligning to TRBD2. CDR1 is SGHDT, CDR2 YYEEEE, per germline. This CDR3 contains 15 residues. Trimming removed 1 base from V and 5 bases from J; junction bases left unmatched: 4. This chain's CDR3 is CASSLTSGVGDTQYF. CDR3 DNA sequence: TGTGCCAGCAGCTTGACTAGCGGGGTGGGAGATACGCAGTATTTT.

The chain is built from TRBV10-3 and TRBJ2-2; tentative D call: TRBD2 (5 bases). This CDR3 has 14 amino acids. Per germline, CDR1 ENHRY and CDR2 SYGVKD. Between the trimmed V and J ends, which lost 0 bases and 3 bases, there was a span of 5 bases. Here the CDR3 DNA reads TGTGCCATCAGTGAGTCGAGGGACACCGGGGAGCTGTTTTTT. It codes for CAISESRDTGELFF.

V and J are TRBV19 and TRBJ2-2; D ambiguous. Germline CDR1 and CDR2: LNHDA and SQIVND (reference sequence). The CDR3 spans 11 residues. Deletions cut 6 bases from V and 5 bases from J, with 4 bases between. CDR3: CASRYTGELFF. The CDR3 nucleotides read TGTGCCAGTAGATATACCGGGGAGCTGTTTTTT.